What follows describes a single T cell receptor (beta chain). Antigen: not known. The same CDR3 is also encoded by other DNA sequences in this sample. The data stem from a study of siplizumab effects on memory and regulatory T cells. Study-wide points: The study found naive T cells seemingly more diverse than memory cells and seemingly major alloresponse contributors. Naive or memory phenotype assignment was not possible for roughly 80-95% of proliferating CD4+ or CD8+ clones. Unstimulated subsets were the mapping target of only a minor fraction of alloreactive clones.

Only in-frame clones appear in the TCRdb table, and some are missing; sequencing was by immunoSEQ multiplex PCR. The profile shows roughly 120,000 clones, around nine tenths of them singletons. Deletions cut 0 bases from V and 4 bases from J, with 10 bases between. This CDR3 region has 14 residues. Per germline, CDR1 SGHRS and CDR2 YFSETQ. The chain links TRBV5-1 to TRBJ1-2; maybe TRBD1 (6 bases). Sequenced sample: CD4+ T cells sorted from blood. The clonotype originates from a human donor in good health. CDR3 coding DNA: TGCGCCAGCAGCTTGGAGGGAGGGGGCTATGGCTACACCTTC. This codes for CASSLEGGGYGYTF.